The TCR beta chain described here comes from a study of circulating tumor DNA in untreated peripheral T-cell lymphoma (dated by TCRdb to the early 2020s). To find tumor-specific TCR clonotypes, researchers sequenced baseline tumor tissue that had been collected prior to treatment. To monitor patients with peripheral T-cell lymphoma who were getting frontline treatment on a trial, the study applied next-generation sequencing to T-cell receptor sequences. The CDR3 goes from the cysteine to the phenylalanine over 13 residues. The DNA shown is the 39-base CDR3, in frame from base 1. Taken from the germline V gene, the CDR1 and CDR2 loops are MGHDK and SYGVNS. V and J are truncated by 3 bases and 0 bases respectively, leaving an intervening sequence of 5 bases. The library came from the immunoSEQ multiplex PCR assay. Imported from immuneACCESS, the table was reduced by TCRdb to in-frame sequences with V and J called. These copies leave out some clones; in studies compared against another copy, an unresolved V gene accounts for under half, and the cause of the remainder is not known. The sample table records about 8,900 clones; around four fifths of these occur just once. Under 2.5% of the sample comes from the top ten.

Study-level results and caveats: Tumor-specific clonotypes were identified in 75% to 80% of patients, from about nine tenths of baseline tissues and approximately 70% of baseline serum samples.

The sample holds one count of this clone. It has no known antigen specificity. No base-level quality is on record; no much larger clone is a single base apart. The chain was built from TRBV25-1 and TRBJ1-1; no D gene is confidently identified. The specimen was tumor tissue. The origin of this receptor is a human donor with peripheral T-cell lymphoma. This receptor carries the CDR3 CASSDGLNTEAFF. The DNA sequence is as follows: TGTGCCAGCAGTGACGGATTGAACACTGAAGCTTTCTTT.